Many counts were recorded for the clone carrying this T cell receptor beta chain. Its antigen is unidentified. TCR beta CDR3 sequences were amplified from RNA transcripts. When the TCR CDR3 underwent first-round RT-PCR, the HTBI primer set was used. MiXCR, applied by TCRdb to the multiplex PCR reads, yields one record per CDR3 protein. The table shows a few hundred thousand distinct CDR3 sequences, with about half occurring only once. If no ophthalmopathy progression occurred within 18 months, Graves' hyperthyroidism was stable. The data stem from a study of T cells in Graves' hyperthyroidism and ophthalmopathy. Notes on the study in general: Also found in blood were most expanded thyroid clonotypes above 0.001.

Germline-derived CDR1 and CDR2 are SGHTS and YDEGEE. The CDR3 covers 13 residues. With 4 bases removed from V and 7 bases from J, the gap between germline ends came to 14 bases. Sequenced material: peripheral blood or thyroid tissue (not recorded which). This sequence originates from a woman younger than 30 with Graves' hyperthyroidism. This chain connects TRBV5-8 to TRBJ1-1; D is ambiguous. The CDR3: CASSLTTEDEAFF. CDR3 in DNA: TGTGCCAGCAGCCTGACGACGGAGGATGAAGCTTTCTTT.